Below, 18 T cell receptor beta chains from the same sample are listed, as sequenced in a study of T-cell memory formation after mild COVID-19. TCRdb recomputed calls from the 5' RACE reads with MiXCR, one row per CDR3 protein. Of about 110,000 distinct CDR3 sequences detected, around an eighth appear once; the ten largest clones hold about 39%. The sequencing sample was made of PBMCs or a T cell subset sorted from them (not recorded which). The receptors stem from a young man who had mild COVID-19 (a few samples of this study predate the infection). Cell type and time point are not known.

The chain links TRBV4-2 to TRBJ2-2, with 8 bases matching TRBD2. The CDR3 totals 14 residues. Germline CDR1 and CDR2: LGHNA and YNFKEQ. V was clipped by 3 bases and J by 7 bases; unmatched bases: 4. The CDR3 sequence: CASSQAGGYGELFF. The CDR3 coding sequence is TGTGCCAGCAGCCAGGCGGGAGGTTACGGGGAGCTGTTTTTT.

This clonotype was counted between two and nine times. The CDR3 DNA follows: TGTGCCAGCAGTTACAGAGAGGGGAGCTCCTACGAGCAGTACGTC. Encoded protein: CASSYREGSSYEQYV. This sequence joins TRBV6-2 or TRBV6-3 and TRBJ2-7, with D perhaps matching TRBD1 or TRBD2 (5 bases each). The germline V and J ends were trimmed by 2 bases and 0 bases, with 11 bases remaining between them. This CDR3 has 15 amino acids. Germline lookup yields CDR1 MNHEY and CDR2 SVGEGT.

In its sample, this clonotype was seen many times. The rearrangement joins TRBV29-1 to TRBJ2-7; maybe TRBD1 (6 bases). Germline V gives CDR1 SQVTM, CDR2 ANQGSEA. This CDR3 region has 11 residues. Between the trimmed V and J ends, which lost 6 bases and 3 bases, there was a span of 9 bases. CDR3 in amino acids: CSVGQNYEQYF. The CDR3 DNA reads TGCAGCGTCGGACAGAACTACGAGCAGTACTTC.

The rearrangement links TRBV12-3 or TRBV12-4 to TRBJ1-1, with a tentative D call TRBD1 (5 bases). CDR3 length: 15 amino acids. The V and J ends lost 4 bases and 1 base respectively, with 13 bases between them. The CDR3 reads CASSSFRVRNTEAFF. CDR3 coding DNA: TGTGCCAGCAGTTCGTTCAGGGTACGGAACACTGAAGCTTTCTTT.

V and J are TRBV13 and TRBJ1-2; D remains ambiguous. The CDR3 loop spans 14 amino acids. The germline CDR1 and CDR2 sequences are PRHDT and FYEKMQ (reference sequence). V dropped 0 bases and J dropped 2 bases, with 7 bases sitting between them. CDR3 in DNA: TGTGCCAGCAGCTTAGGCCGAGGAAACTATGGCTACACCTTC. Protein product: CASSLGRGNYGYTF.

The CDR3: CASSLTGSDQPQHF. The DNA for the CDR3 is TGTGCCAGCAGCTTGACAGGGTCCGATCAGCCCCAGCATTTT. This chain joins TRBV3-1 and TRBJ1-5, with 7 bases fitting TRBD1. The CDR3 is made up of 14 amino acids. In germline, CDR1 is LGHDT, CDR2 YNNKEL (reference sequence). Losses at the gene ends were 5 bases for V and 5 bases for J; bases not matched to a gene: 6.

This clonotype was detected a few times. The chain uses TRBV11-2 and TRBJ1-6, with 7 bases lining up with TRBD1. The germline CDR1 and CDR2 sequences are SGHAT and FQNNGV. V lost 5 bases, J lost 10 bases, and 8 bases stayed unmatched. The CDR3 has 14 residues. The CDR3 sequence is CASSAGGITSPLHF. The CDR3 nucleotides read TGTGCCAGCAGCGCAGGGGGGATAACCTCACCCCTCCACTTT. The whole variable domain, remainder taken from reference TRBV11-2 and TRBJ1-6, is EAGVAQSPRYKIIEKRQSVAFWCNPISGHATLYWYQQILGQGPKLLIQFQNNGVVDDSQLPKDRFSAERLKGVDSTLKIQPAKLEDSAVYLCASSAGGITSPLHFGNGTRLTVT.

The table lists this clonotype with a few counts. This chain connects TRBV7-9 to TRBJ2-3, with D unclear. Trimming shortened V by 5 bases and J by 1 base, and 7 bases separated the two germline ends. CDR3 length equals 13 residues. Germline CDR1 is SEHNR and CDR2 is FQNEAQ (reference sequence). The CDR3 DNA reads TGTGCCAGCAGCGGGCTCGGCACAGATACGCAGTATTTT. Encoded protein: CASSGLGTDTQYF.

Only a few counts were recorded for this clonotype. The genes are TRBV7-9 and TRBJ1-3; 7 positions match TRBD1. Germline CDR1 and CDR2: SEHNR and FQNEAQ (reference sequence). The CDR3 spans 14 residues. V shed 2 bases and J 3 bases; nucleotides not matched to a gene: 1. As DNA, the CDR3 is TGTGCCAGCAGCTTAACAGGGGTTGGAAACACCATATATTTT. Its protein product is CASSLTGVGNTIYF.

In this sample, this clonotype turned up a few times. The chain couples TRBV28 to TRBJ2-7, with D possibly matching TRBD2 (5 bases). V was shortened by 8 bases and J by 6 bases, with 17 bases between the two germline ends. The CDR3 extends over 13 amino acids. Looked up from germline, CDR1 is MDHEN and CDR2 is SYDVKM. The CDR3 loop is CASRSSPGSEQYF. The CDR3 coding sequence is TGTGCCAGCCGGAGTTCGCCTGGGAGCGAGCAGTACTTC.

The V gene is TRBV29-1, the J gene TRBJ2-3, with D possibly TRBD2 on 7 matching bases. V dropped 4 bases and J dropped 5 bases, with 13 bases sitting between them. The length of the CDR3 is 13 residues. Germline V gene data show CDR1 as SQVTM and CDR2 as ANQGSEA. For the CDR3, the DNA is TGCAGCGTTGCAAGGGGGGGGAGAGATACGCAGTATTTT. This translates into CSVARGGRDTQYF.

This clonotype appeared a few times. V gene TRBV11-1 combines with J gene TRBJ2-3, with 12 bases that match TRBD2. This CDR3 is 17 amino acids long. Germline V gene sequence: CDR1 SGHAT, CDR2 FQDESV (reference sequence). The V gene end was trimmed by 3 bases and the J gene end by 0 bases; junction bases not matched to a gene: 4. CDR3 amino acids: CASSFWTSGDSTDTQYF. In nucleotides, the CDR3 is TGTGCCAGCAGCTTCTGGACTAGCGGGGATAGCACAGATACGCAGTATTTT.

This clonotype was picked up one time. CDR3 sequence reads: CASSSGGAGGHNEQFF. The CDR3 DNA reads as TGCGCCAGCAGCTCCGGAGGCGCGGGGGGGCATAATGAGCAGTTCTTC. The chain employs TRBV4-1 and TRBJ2-1; 9 nucleotides align to TRBD2. The ends lost 5 bases at V and 7 bases at J; junction bases unmatched: 12. The CDR3 is 16 residues long. Looked up from germline, CDR1 is MGHRA and CDR2 is YSYEKL.

This clonotype was recorded a few times. The chain carries TRBV6-2 or TRBV6-3 and TRBJ1-2; a weak D match, TRBD1 (6 bases). V lost 5 bases, J lost 7 bases, and 11 bases lay in between. This CDR3 is 12 amino acids long. The germline V gene has CDR1 MNHEY and CDR2 SVGEGT. CDR3 in amino acids: CASSTGQTGYTF. Here the CDR3 DNA reads TGTGCCAGCAGTACCGGACAGACTGGCTACACCTTC.

The CDR3, as DNA: TGTGCCAGCAGTGCGGGACAGGCCCTTCAAGAGACCCAGTACTTC. Translating it yields CASSAGQALQETQYF. V and J are TRBV2 and TRBJ2-5; 8 nucleotides agree with TRBD1. Trimming took 4 bases from V and 2 from J; bases not matched to a gene: 6. CDR1 is SNHLY, CDR2 FYNNEI, per germline. The CDR3 spans 15 residues.

This clonotype turned up a few times. The chain employs TRBV28 and TRBJ2-5, with a tentative D call TRBD2 (6 bases). Germline assignment: CDR1 MDHEN and CDR2 SYDVKM. V was pared by 3 bases and J by 2 bases, with 10 bases between. This CDR3 comprises 14 residues. Here the CDR3 DNA reads TGTGCCAGCAGTTTTTGGCGGGGACAAGAGACCCAGTACTTC. As protein: CASSFWRGQETQYF.

This clonotype was seen repeatedly, ten times or more. The J gene is TRBJ1-2, the V gene TRBV2; no firm D call. Deletions cut 0 bases from V and 8 bases from J, with 19 bases between. The germline CDR1 and CDR2 sequences are SNHLY and FYNNEI. The CDR3 extends over 16 amino acids. The CDR3 protein is CASSEALSWREWGYTF. The CDR3 DNA reads TGTGCCAGCAGTGAAGCGCTTTCTTGGAGGGAGTGGGGCTACACCTTC.

The chain couples TRBV4-1 to TRBJ1-4; 9 bases align to TRBD1. Germline V CDR1 and CDR2: MGHRA, YSYEKL. V dropped 1 base and J dropped 6; count of bases not matched to a gene: 3. The CDR3 runs 15 residues. The CDR3 DNA is TGCGCCAGCAGCCAAGTGGGACAGGGCGATGAAAAACTGTTTTTT. It encodes CASSQVGQGDEKLFF.